This TCR beta chain came from a study of CXCR3-negative and CXCR3-positive naive CD8 T cells. According to its frequency, this clonotype is medium-sized. The germline V gene has CDR1 MDHEN and CDR2 SYDVKM. The CDR3 is 15 residues long. Carrying UMI labels, the TRB cDNA libraries were prepared through 5' RACE. TCRdb re-called the 5' RACE reads; one entry per CDR3 protein, DNA not given. The sample holds fewer than 55,000 distinct CDR3 sequences. The rearrangement uses TRBV28 and TRBJ2-7; TCRdb selects TRBD1, and the lack of DNA leaves this call unchecked. This TCR was sampled from a human donor in good health. Some clones in this sample may be carry-over from other donors' samples. Material for sequencing was naive CXCR3- CD8+ T cells from blood. The subset is: CD45RO-CCR7+CD27+CD95- naive CD8+ T cells lacking CXCR3 (TNR3-). The chain's CDR3 is CASILSLGNVYEQYF.